This T cell receptor beta chain was obtained from a study of blood T cell repertoires in COVID-19. Trimming stripped 1 base from V and 4 bases from J, with 13 bases between. The CDR3 contains 15 residues. CDR1 KGHSH and CDR2 LQKENI come from the germline V gene. TCRdb keeps only in-frame clones here, not all; method: immunoSEQ multiplex PCR. The profile covers approximately 100,000 clones, with under 90% appearing a single time and 6.6% taken by the ten largest. This sequence was found in a woman aged 45-59 years with acute or convalescent COVID-19. The sequencing sample was made of peripheral blood. The chain couples TRBV18 to TRBJ1-1, with D possibly being TRBD1 (5 bases). The CDR3 is CASSPRRQGGTEAFF. CDR3 in DNA: TGTGCCAGCTCACCACGTCGGCAGGGAGGCACTGAAGCTTTCTTT.